Presented here are 7 T cell receptor beta chains from one specimen sequenced in a study of Graves' ophthalmopathy and Graves' hyperthyroidism. RNA transcripts were the template, and TCR beta CDR3 regions were amplified from them. In the first round, RT-PCR was carried out with HTBI primers, and a multiplex PCR formed the second round. Via MiXCR, TCRdb re-called the multiplex PCR reads, giving one row per CDR3 protein. The sample yields about 1.1 million distinct CDR3 sequences, about 38% seen once. The material sequenced was peripheral blood or thyroid tissue (not recorded which). The receptors come from an adult man with Graves' hyperthyroidism.

This clonotype was found a few times. This chain links TRBV20-1 with TRBJ1-4; D call uncertain. The V end lost 0 bases, the J end lost 2 bases, and 16 bases lay between the germline ends. This CDR3 spans 17 amino acids. CDR1 is DFQATT and CDR2 is SNEGSKA in the germline V gene (reference sequence). CDR3 nucleotide sequence: TGCAGTGCTAGAGACATAACAGATGGATCTACTAATGAAAAACTGTTTTTT. It translates to CSARDITDGSTNEKLFF.

This clonotype was found many times. The chain combines TRBV12-3 or TRBV12-4 with TRBJ1-4; TRBD1 is a possible D gene (5 bases). This CDR3 comprises 12 residues. Trimming took 6 bases from V and 5 from J, leaving 7 bases between them. The CDR3 DNA is TGTGCCAGCAGAGGGGCCAATGAAAAACTGTTTTTT. Amino acids: CASRGANEKLFF.

CDR3 nucleotides: TGTGCCACCAGTGCTAGAGACCGACAGGATAACTATGGCTACACCTTC. This translates into CATSARDRQDNYGYTF. This sequence joins TRBV24-1 and TRBJ1-2; TRBD1 might be the D (6 bases). Germline V gene lookup returns CDR1 KGHDR and CDR2 SFDVKD. CDR3 length equals 16 residues. V shed 5 bases and J shed 1 base, with 16 bases lying between them.

This clonotype was detected ten times or more. The genes are TRBV27 and TRBJ1-2, with D uncertain. The CDR3 contains 13 residues. V lost 2 bases and J 8 bases, leaving 12 bases between the germline ends. CDR1 and CDR2 (germline): MNHEY, SMNVEV (reference sequence). The chain's CDR3 is CASSLREAGGYTF. CDR3 DNA sequence: TGTGCCAGCAGTTTACGGGAGGCAGGAGGCTACACCTTC.

The rearrangement links TRBV19 to TRBJ1-5; D remains ambiguous. The germline CDR1 and CDR2 sequences are LNHDA and SQIVND (reference sequence). V was trimmed by 7 bases and J by 0 bases, leaving 16 bases between them. The CDR3 totals 16 residues. The CDR3 DNA is TGTGCCAGTATGCCACCCACGGCGGATAGCAATCAGCCCCAGCATTTT. Translated, it gives CASMPPTADSNQPQHF.

The V gene is TRBV9, the J gene TRBJ2-7, with D tentatively TRBD2 (6 bases). The CDR3 is 15 residues long. The V and J ends lost 0 bases and 5 bases respectively, with 15 bases between them. Germline assignment: CDR1 SGDLS and CDR2 YYNGEE. The CDR3 nucleotides read TGTGCCAGCAGCGTAGACGGGAGCAGGGTCGACGAGCAGTACTTC. Translated: CASSVDGSRVDEQYF. The variable domain in full, completed from reference TRBV9 and TRBJ2-7, reads DSGVTQTPKHLITATGQRVTLRCSPRSGDLSVYWYQQSLDQGLQFLIQYYNGEERAKGNILERFSAQQFPDLHSELNLSSLELGDSALYFCASSVDGSRVDEQYFGPGTRLTVT.

This rearrangement joins TRBV10-3 to TRBJ2-5; 8 bases align to TRBD1. V lost 10 bases and J lost 4; bases outside the gene matches: 14. This CDR3 spans 15 amino acids. Germline V gives CDR1 ENHRY, CDR2 SYGVKD. The CDR3 DNA sequence: TGTGCCACCGCTACAGGGGGGTTACCGACAGAGACCCAGTACTTC. Its translation: CATATGGLPTETQYF.